The rows below give T cell receptor beta chains drawn from one sample of a study of OX40 agonist ivuxolimab in advanced cancers. Assay: immunoSEQ multiplex PCR; the TCRdb copy retains only in-frame clones and omits some. The data show around 87,000 clones, 85% to 95% seen once. Sequencing used CD4+ or CD8+ T cells sorted from blood, obtained in a trial of the OX40 agonist ivuxolimab. The origin of the receptors is an adult with an advanced solid tumor such as melanoma, head and neck, liver or kidney cancer. The CDR3 runs from the conserved cysteine through the conserved F or W. The D gene is left open where the match is weak. Not every row has a clone size; where given, it reads once, few, many or a size class.

J gene	V gene	clone size	CDR3 length	D gene	CDR3 DNA	CDR3 protein
TRBJ1-3	TRBV7-2	.	12	.	TGTGCCAGCAGCTTAGTGGGAAACACCATATATTTT	CASSLVGNTIYF
TRBJ2-7	TRBV5-4	few	15	.	TGTGCCAGCAGCCCAGGACAGTCAGCTTCCTACGAGTGGTACTTC	CASSPGQSASYEWYF
TRBJ2-7	TRBV4-3	.	15	.	TGCGCCAGCAGCCAAGCCCAGGGGGAGGGCTACGAGCAGTACTTC	CASSQAQGEGYEQYF
TRBJ2-3	TRBV9	.	17	TRBD2	TGTGCCAGCAGCCGGAGTACGGGGGGGCATAGCACAGATACGCAGTATTTT	CASSRSTGGHSTDTQYF
TRBJ1-1	TRBV27	.	16	.	TGTGCCAGCAGTTTAACCCCCTACCGTTTGAACACTGAAGCTTTCTTT	CASSLTPYRLNTEAFF
TRBJ1-4	TRBV19	.	15	.	TGTGCCAGTAGTCCCCGGGACACCCCTAATGAAAAACTGTTTTTT	CASSPRDTPNEKLFF
TRBJ2-2	TRBV4-2	.	12	.	TGTGCCAGCAGCCAAGTTAATGGGGAGCTGTTTTTT	CASSQVNGELFF
TRBJ1-5	TRBV27	.	16	TRBD1	TGTGCCAGCAGTCCCCTCCCCGGGACAGGGAGGCAGCCCCAGCATTTT	CASSPLPGTGRQPQHF
TRBJ2-5	TRBV11-2	.	14	TRBD1	TGTGCCAGCAGCTCCGGACAGGGCCAAGAGACCCAGTACTTC	CASSSGQGQETQYF
TRBJ1-1	TRBV30	once	13	.	TGTGCCTGGAGTGTAGCTCGGTACACTGAAGCTTTCTTT	CAWSVARYTEAFF
TRBJ1-1	TRBV27	.	12	.	TGTGCCAGCAGTCGGTCGAACACTGAAGCTTTCTTT	CASSRSNTEAFF
TRBJ2-7	TRBV6-5	.	15	TRBD2	TGTGCCAGCAGTTACACTCAGACTAGCACCTACGAGCAGTACTTC	CASSYTQTSTYEQYF
TRBJ2-5	TRBV2	.	14	.	TGTGCCAGCACGGACTCGGGGGTTGGAGAGACCCAGTACTTC	CASTDSGVGETQYF
TRBJ2-7	TRBV27	.	13	.	TGTGCCAGCAGTCCATACACCTCCTACGAGCAGTACTTC	CASSPYTSYEQYF
TRBJ2-1	TRBV5-5	.	16	.	TGTGCCAGCAGCCTGCTTGGCAGGGTTAGGGACTATGAGCAGTTCTTC	CASSLLGRVRDYEQFF
TRBJ2-5	TRBV27	.	14	.	TGTGCCAGCAGTTCGATCGGGGGAGGAGAGACCCAGTACTTC	CASSSIGGGETQYF
TRBJ1-4	TRBV7-9	few	12	.	TGTGCCAGCAGCCCACATAATGAAAAACTGTTTTTT	CASSPHNEKLFF
TRBJ2-7	TRBV2	.	11	.	TGTGCCAGCAACCGGAGGGGTGATCAGTACTTC	CASNRRGDQYF
TRBJ1-2	TRBV9	.	12	TRBD1	TGTGCCAGCTCCGGGACAGGGGGCGTCTACACCTTC	CASSGTGGVYTF
TRBJ1-5	TRBV28	once	15	TRBD1	TGTGCCAGCAGCCCACGACAGGGAAAAAATCAGCCCCAGCATTTT	CASSPRQGKNQPQHF
TRBJ1-2	TRBV6-5	.	13	.	TGTGCCAGCCGCCCGGCCGTGTTGGATGGCTACACCTTC	CASRPAVLDGYTF
TRBJ1-1	TRBV9	.	14	.	TGTGCCAGCAGCGTAGAGCCGGGGAACACTGAAGCTTTCTTT	CASSVEPGNTEAFF
TRBJ2-7	TRBV27	.	16	TRBD1	TGTGCCAGCCGACTTGGTACCGGGACAGCTCTCTACGAGCAGTACTTC	CASRLGTGTALYEQYF
TRBJ2-1	TRBV29-1	.	16	.	TGCAGCGTGCCCAAGTGGGGGAAGGGCTCCTACAATGAGCAGTTCTTC	CSVPKWGKGSYNEQFF
TRBJ1-1	TRBV13	.	15	.	TGTGCCAGCAGCTTAGTCAACCGTCGAAACACTGAAGCTTTCTTT	CASSLVNRRNTEAFF
TRBJ1-1	TRBV19	.	11	.	TGTGCCAGTAGTATAAATACTGAAGCTTTCTTT	CASSINTEAFF
TRBJ1-2	TRBV4-1	.	17	.	TGCGCCAGCAGCCAGGACAACAATGAAGCTCCTAACTATGGCTACACCTTC	CASSQDNNEAPNYGYTF
TRBJ1-1	TRBV12-5	few	12	.	TGTGCTAGTGGTTTGGGGGAGAGTGAAGCTTTCTTT	CASGLGESEAFF
TRBJ1-1	TRBV5-6	.	14	.	TGTGCCAGCAGCTTGGTAAGGACAGTCACTGAAGCTTTCTTT	CASSLVRTVTEAFF
TRBJ2-3	TRBV9	.	15	TRBD2	TGTGCCAGCAGCGTAGGGGAGGGATTCGCAGATACGCAGTATTTT	CASSVGEGFADTQYF
TRBJ2-1	TRBV5-4	.	16	.	TGTGCCAGCAGCCCGCCGGAGTATAGCTCCTACAATGAGCAGTTCTTC	CASSPPEYSSYNEQFF
TRBJ2-2	TRBV29-1	.	13	.	TGCAGCGCAGAGGCCCGTATCCCCGGGGAGCTGTTTTTT	CSAEARIPGELFF
TRBJ2-5	TRBV6-5	.	13	.	TGTGCCAGCAGTTCGGAATGGTGGGAGACCCAGTACTTC	CASSSEWWETQYF
TRBJ2-2	TRBV29-1	.	15	TRBD2	TGCAGCGTTGGAGGGACTAGCGGCCCCACCGGGGAGCTGTTTTTT	CSVGGTSGPTGELFF
TRBJ2-7	TRBV27	.	14	.	TGTGCCAGCAGTTGGCAATTGGGGGGCTACGAGCAGTACTTC	CASSWQLGGYEQYF
TRBJ2-7	TRBV14	.	14	TRBD1	TGTGCCAGCAGCCGCCCGGGACAGGGTTACGAGCAGTACTTC	CASSRPGQGYEQYF
TRBJ2-5	TRBV11-2	.	15	.	TGTGCCAGCAGCCAGGGGGGCGGGTACCAAGAGACCCAGTACTTC	CASSQGGGYQETQYF
TRBJ2-1	TRBV6-1	.	15	TRBD2	TGTGCCAGCAGTGAAGCGGGAGGGAGCTATAATGAGCAGTTCTTC	CASSEAGGSYNEQFF
TRBJ2-7	TRBV7-2	.	13	.	TGTGCCAGCAGCACAGTGGTTGTCCACGAGCAGTACTTC	CASSTVVVHEQYF
TRBJ2-5	TRBV7-2	once	15	TRBD2	TGTGCCAGCAGCTTGGGCGGGGGGTACCAAGAGACCCAGTACTTC	CASSLGGGYQETQYF
TRBJ2-5	TRBV12-2	.	16	.	TGTGCAAGTCGCTTAGGAGGGGGTTTGGGCCAAGAGACCCAGTACTTC	CASRLGGGLGQETQYF
TRBJ2-1	TRBV5-1	once	12	.	TGCGCCAGCAGCTTGGCGTACAATGAGCAGTTCTTC	CASSLAYNEQFF
TRBJ2-3	TRBV13	once	13	TRBD1	TGTGCCAGCAGGGGACAGTTAACAGATACGCAGTATTTT	CASRGQLTDTQYF
TRBJ2-3	TRBV27	.	16	.	TGTGCCAGCGGGGGACTGGGCATTCTGGGCACAGATACGCAGTATTTT	CASGGLGILGTDTQYF
TRBJ2-7	TRBV29-1	.	14	TRBD2	TGCAGCGTTGTGTCTAGCGGCCCGTTCCTCGAGCAGTACTTC	CSVVSSGPFLEQYF